This TCR beta chain stems from a study of molecular identifiers for immune sequencing clone quantification. Naive CD8 T cells underwent sorting with the CD8+CD4-CCR7+CD45RA+ definition. Germline values: CDR1 SEHNR, CDR2 FQNEAQ (reference sequence). The CDR3 runs 17 residues. V was cut by 5 bases and J by 0 bases, with 18 bases left in between. One entry per CDR3 protein results from TCRdb running MiXCR on the PCR reads. The table includes about 68,000 distinct CDR3 sequences, 15% to 20% detected once. This clonotype was seen repeatedly, ten times or more. This sequence joins TRBV7-9 and TRBJ2-3, with D perhaps matching TRBD2 (6 bases). Sequences were obtained from naive CD8+ T cells from blood, with Jurkat cell RNA spiked in. The subset denotes: FACS-sorted CD8+CD4-CCR7+CD45RA+ naive T cells. The source of this sequence is a human donor in good health. Some libraries in this study had Jurkat cell RNA spiked in. Here the CDR3 reads CASSAPPEGGSTDTQYF. In DNA form, the CDR3 reads TGTGCCAGCAGCGCTCCCCCTGAGGGAGGTAGCACAGATACGCAGTATTTT.